Following are 8 T cell receptor beta chains from one sample sequenced in a study of OX40 agonist ivuxolimab in advanced cancers. Clones were read by immunoSEQ multiplex PCR, and TCRdb kept only the in-frame ones, dropping some. The sample has about 82,000 clones, roughly 85% seen once. The sample was CD4+ or CD8+ T cells sorted from blood, taken in a trial of the OX40 agonist ivuxolimab. The receptors shown here come from an adult with an advanced solid tumor such as melanoma, head and neck, liver or kidney cancer.

V and J are TRBV9 and TRBJ1-2; tentative D call: TRBD1 (5 bases). This CDR3 region has 13 residues. Trimming pared 4 bases from V and 7 bases from J, leaving 14 bases between. The germline gives CDR1 SGDLS, CDR2 YYNGEE. The CDR3 DNA reads as TGTGCCAGCAGCCAAGATGTGGGGGTTGGCTACACCTTC. It is translated as CASSQDVGVGYTF.

V usage is TRBV2 and J usage is TRBJ2-7; D unclear. Trimming removed 8 bases from V and 3 bases from J, with 14 bases in between. This CDR3 region has 13 residues. Looked up from germline, CDR1 is SNHLY and CDR2 is FYNNEI. Here the CDR3 reads CASEGIWGYEQYF. The CDR3 coding sequence is TGTGCCAGCGAAGGGATTTGGGGCTACGAGCAGTACTTC.

J is TRBJ2-3 and V is TRBV9; the match to TRBD2 covers 10 bases. V shed 4 bases, J shed 0 bases, and the junction held 17 bases outside the gene matches. Germline V gives CDR1 SGDLS, CDR2 YYNGEE. The length of the CDR3 is 20 residues. The chain's CDR3 is CASSPRAGLAGDVSTDTQYF. The CDR3 bases are TGTGCCAGCAGCCCCCGGGCGGGGCTAGCGGGGGACGTAAGCACAGATACGCAGTATTTT.

The DNA of the CDR3 is TGTGCCAGCAGAACCTCCTATAATTCACCCCTCCACTTT. Translated, it gives CASRTSYNSPLHF. This sequence joins TRBV6-5 and TRBJ1-6; D is undetermined. The CDR3 is made up of 13 amino acids. V was shortened by 6 bases and J by 0 bases, with 3 bases between the two germline ends. Per germline, CDR1 MNHEY and CDR2 SVGAGI.

The chain couples TRBV30 to TRBJ2-5; D tentatively reads TRBD1 or TRBD2 (5 bases each). This CDR3 comprises 14 residues. The V end was cut by 3 bases, the J end by 5 bases, with 16 bases between. CDR1 and CDR2 (germline): GTSNPN, SVGIG (reference sequence). The DNA for the CDR3 is TGTGCCTGGAGGAAATCGGGGCCCCGTGAGACCCAGTACTTC. Translating gives CAWRKSGPRETQYF.

This clone was recorded a few times. V gene TRBV5-4 combines with J gene TRBJ1-1; D ambiguous. V gave up 5 bases and J gave up 0 bases, with 8 bases separating them. The CDR3 extends over 13 amino acids. Per the germline V gene, CDR1 is SGHNT and CDR2 is YYREEE (reference sequence). The CDR3 sequence is CASSWSVNTEAFF. The DNA of the CDR3 is TGTGCCAGCAGTTGGTCAGTGAACACTGAAGCTTTCTTT. Full variable domain (remainder filled in from reference TRBV5-4 and TRBJ1-1): ETGVTQSPTHLIKTRGQQVTLRCSSQSGHNTVSWYQQALGQGPQFIFQYYREEENGRGNFPPRFSGLQFPNYSSELNVNALELDDSALYLCASSWSVNTEAFFGQGTRLTVV.

The genes are TRBV9 and TRBJ2-7, with 9 bases that match TRBD1. With 3 bases clipped from V and 4 bases from J, the junction kept 8 bases outside the gene matches. Germline loops: CDR1 SGDLS, CDR2 YYNGEE. The CDR3 is made up of 15 amino acids. CDR3 sequence: CASSEAGTGLYEQYF. CDR3 sequence (DNA): TGTGCCAGCAGCGAGGCCGGGACAGGGTTATACGAGCAGTACTTC. The full variable domain, completed using reference TRBV9 and TRBJ2-7, is DSGVTQTPKHLITATGQRVTLRCSPRSGDLSVYWYQQSLDQGLQFLIQYYNGEERAKGNILERFSAQQFPDLHSELNLSSLELGDSALYFCASSEAGTGLYEQYFGPGTRLTVT.

This chain links TRBV5-8 with TRBJ2-2; D call uncertain. V dropped 7 bases and J dropped 0 bases, with 10 bases sitting between them. Germline assignment: CDR1 SGHTS and CDR2 YDEGEE. This CDR3 is built from 14 residues. The CDR3 sequence is CASGPWTNTGELFF. In nucleotides, the CDR3 is TGTGCCAGCGGCCCCTGGACGAACACCGGGGAGCTGTTTTTT. Together with reference TRBV5-8 and TRBJ2-2, the CDR3 gives the full variable domain: EAGVTQSPTHLIKTRGQQATLRCSPISGHTSVYWYQQALGLGLQFLLWYDEGEERNRGNFPPRFSGRQFPNYSSELNVNALELEDSALYLCASGPWTNTGELFFGEGSRLTVL.